A selection of T cell receptor beta chains follows, all from one sample in a study of human thymus T cells. The assay was immunoSEQ multiplex PCR, and TCRdb's table has in-frame clones only and misses some. The sample comprises tens of thousands of clones, 90% to 95% of which are singletons, and about 0.03% rests with the top ten. The sequenced material came from thymus tissue. These receptors were collected from a girl in the first two years of life with a congenital heart defect but otherwise immunologically healthy. CDR3s include the opening cysteine and the closing phenylalanine or tryptophan. Each record gives: J gene, V gene, clone size, D gene, CDR3 protein, CDR3 DNA. D genes are given only for firm matches. Clone size is given for some rows only: seen once, a few or many times, or a class if the clone is expanded.

j_gene: TRBJ1-2
v_gene: TRBV4-1
abundance: once
d_gene: TRBD1
CDR3aa: CASSQRARLGQGAGGYTF
CDR3nt: TGCGCCAGCAGCCAACGCGCCCGGCTGGGGCAGGGGGCAGGGGGCTACACCTTC

j_gene: TRBJ1-2
v_gene: TRBV15
abundance: few
d_gene: -
CDR3aa: CATSRDRFGNYGYTF
CDR3nt: TGTGCCACCAGCAGAGATCGTTTCGGAAACTATGGCTACACCTTC

j_gene: TRBJ1-1
v_gene: TRBV30
abundance: -
d_gene: TRBD1
CDR3aa: CAWSALGPLTGIPEAFF
CDR3nt: TGTGCCTGGAGTGCATTGGGCCCTCTGACAGGGATCCCTGAAGCTTTCTTT

j_gene: TRBJ2-7
v_gene: TRBV28
abundance: -
d_gene: -
CDR3aa: CASSSACRNRVTEQYF
CDR3nt: TGTGCCAGCAGTTCGGCATGCAGGAACCGGGTCACCGAGCAGTACTTC

j_gene: TRBJ1-2
v_gene: TRBV7-9
abundance: -
d_gene: TRBD1
CDR3aa: CASSLVDGTGASYGYTF
CDR3nt: TGTGCCAGCAGCTTAGTAGATGGGACAGGGGCCAGCTATGGCTACACCTTC

j_gene: TRBJ2-3
v_gene: TRBV10-3
abundance: -
d_gene: -
CDR3aa: CAISEGIWGQYF
CDR3nt: TGTGCCATCAGTGAGGGGATCTGGGGGCAGTATTTT

j_gene: TRBJ2-7
v_gene: TRBV19
abundance: -
d_gene: TRBD2
CDR3aa: CASSTAGVYEQYF
CDR3nt: TGTGCCAGCTCCACAGCGGGGGTCTACGAGCAGTACTTC

j_gene: TRBJ1-1
v_gene: TRBV2
abundance: -
d_gene: -
CDR3aa: CASIKKGGEAFF
CDR3nt: TGTGCCAGCATAAAAAAGGGTGGAGAAGCTTTCTTT

j_gene: TRBJ2-5
v_gene: TRBV7-2
abundance: once
d_gene: -
CDR3aa: CASSSLGSSQQGTQYF
CDR3nt: TGTGCCAGCAGCTCCCTCGGGAGTAGTCAACAAGGGACCCAGTACTTC

j_gene: TRBJ1-4
v_gene: TRBV28
abundance: -
d_gene: -
CDR3aa: CASSFTRPGEKLFF
CDR3nt: TGTGCCAGCAGTTTCACGCGGCCGGGTGAAAAACTGTTTTTT

j_gene: TRBJ1-4
v_gene: TRBV6-1
abundance: -
d_gene: -
CDR3aa: CASRTVPTNEKLFF
CDR3nt: TGTGCCAGCAGGACAGTTCCAACTAATGAAAAACTGTTTTTT

j_gene: TRBJ2-1
v_gene: TRBV7-9
abundance: -
d_gene: TRBD1
CDR3aa: CASSSNGTEVGNEQFF
CDR3nt: TGTGCCAGCAGCTCAAACGGGACAGAGGTGGGCAATGAGCAGTTCTTC

j_gene: TRBJ2-7
v_gene: TRBV2
abundance: -
d_gene: -
CDR3aa: CASSTRLPYEQYF
CDR3nt: TGTGCCAGCAGTACCCGTTTACCCTACGAGCAGTACTTC

j_gene: TRBJ1-4
v_gene: TRBV19
abundance: -
d_gene: TRBD1
CDR3aa: CASRGLSDRINPPVNEKLFF
CDR3nt: TGTGCCAGCAGGGGGCTTTCGGACCGGATCAATCCCCCGGTTAATGAAAAACTGTTTTTT

j_gene: TRBJ1-1
v_gene: TRBV19
abundance: -
d_gene: -
CDR3aa: CASRGMRGADTEAFF
CDR3nt: TGTGCCAGTAGGGGTATGAGGGGCGCCGACACTGAAGCTTTCTTT